These 25 T cell receptor beta chains were all obtained from the same sample, sequenced in a study of blood T cell repertoires in COVID-19. TCRdb keeps only in-frame clones here, not all; method: immunoSEQ multiplex PCR. This table holds about 88,000 clones, approximately 90% found once. Sequenced input: peripheral blood. These receptors all stem from a woman of 80 years or more with acute or convalescent COVID-19.

This rearrangement joins TRBV7-2 to TRBJ2-5; 7 bases fit TRBD2. V lost 3 bases and J lost 2; bases outside the gene matches: 6. This CDR3 contains 15 residues. Germline lookup yields CDR1 SGHTA and CDR2 FQGNSA. CDR3 in amino acids: CASSFQRGEQETQYF. CDR3 coding DNA: TGTGCCAGCAGCTTCCAGCGGGGTGAACAAGAGACCCAGTACTTC.

The CDR3 loop is CASSQGQFYEQYF. CDR3 in DNA: TGTGCCAGCAGCCAGGGACAGTTCTACGAGCAGTACTTC. The V call is TRBV5-4, the J call TRBJ2-7, with TRBD1 matching over 7 bases. V dropped 4 bases and J dropped 3; count of bases not matched to a gene: 4. Germline values: CDR1 SGHNT, CDR2 YYREEE (reference sequence). The CDR3 runs 13 residues.

This clone was picked up one time. The chain joins TRBV18 to TRBJ2-5, with 9 bases lining up with TRBD2. V lost 2 bases to trimming and J lost 3 bases; unmatched junction nucleotides: 10. Per the germline V gene, CDR1 is KGHSH and CDR2 is LQKENI. There are 17 residues in the CDR3. The CDR3: CASSPSPTLAGKETQYF. The CDR3 DNA reads as TGTGCCAGCTCACCATCCCCCACACTAGCGGGTAAAGAGACCCAGTACTTC.

The V and J genes are TRBV19 and TRBJ2-5; the match to TRBD2 covers 10 bases. After removal of 4 bases from V and 4 bases from J, the junction contained 0 bases not matched to a gene. CDR3 size: 13 residues. Germline V CDR1 and CDR2: LNHDA, SQIVND (reference sequence). The DNA of the CDR3 is TGTGCCAGTAGTACTAGCGGGGGAGAGACCCAGTACTTC. This codes for CASSTSGGETQYF.

For this clone: This specimen includes other DNA sequences encoding the same CDR3. The chain couples TRBV28 to TRBJ2-3, with a tentative D call TRBD2 (6 bases). Germline-derived CDR1 and CDR2 are MDHEN and SYDVKM. This CDR3 contains 14 residues. Trimming pared 3 bases from V and 0 bases from J, leaving 7 bases between. The CDR3 is CASSLAGSTDTQYF. In DNA, the CDR3 is TGTGCCAGCAGTTTGGCGGGAAGCACAGATACGCAGTATTTT. The entire variable domain, with the rest obtained from reference TRBV28 and TRBJ2-3, is as follows: DVKVTQSSRYLVKRTGEKVFLECVQDMDHENMFWYRQDPGLGLRLIYFSYDVKMKEKGDIPEGYSVSREKKERFSLILESASTNQTSMYLCASSLAGSTDTQYFGPGTRLTVL.

The V gene is TRBV7-2, the J gene TRBJ1-1; 7 bases agree with TRBD1. This CDR3 comprises 15 residues. With 3 bases clipped from V and 5 bases from J, the junction kept 9 bases outside the gene matches. The V gene's germline CDR1 is SGHTA and CDR2 FQGNSA. DNA of the CDR3: TGTGCCAGCAGCTTGGTACAGGGGCGAGGGACTGAAGCTTTCTTT. Translated, it gives CASSLVQGRGTEAFF.

V usage is TRBV4-3 and J usage is TRBJ2-1; D perhaps matches TRBD1 (6 bases). Germline values: CDR1 LGHNA, CDR2 YSLEER. V was trimmed by 5 bases and J by 3 bases, leaving 11 bases between them. The CDR3 is 14 amino acids. The CDR3 sequence is CASSTGQNYNEQFF. The DNA of the CDR3 is TGCGCCAGCAGCACCGGACAGAACTACAATGAGCAGTTCTTC.

This chain links TRBV5-6 with TRBJ1-2, with D unresolved. The germline V gene encodes CDR1 SGHDT and CDR2 YYEEEE. The CDR3 length is 14 residues. Trimming took 5 bases from V and 3 from J, leaving 14 bases between them. In DNA form, the CDR3 reads TGTGCCAGCAGGCGGTTAAGGGAGGACTATGGCTACACCTTC. Amino acid sequence: CASRRLREDYGYTF.

The chain is built from TRBV18 and TRBJ1-1; no definite D call. Germline lookup yields CDR1 KGHSH and CDR2 LQKENI. The CDR3 runs to 13 residues. V lost 1 base to trimming and J lost 7 bases, with 10 bases between them. The CDR3 sequence: CASSPLVADEAFF. Written as DNA, the CDR3 is TGTGCCAGCTCACCACTGGTGGCAGATGAAGCTTTCTTT. Variable domain in full (rest from reference TRBV18 and TRBJ1-1): NAGVMQNPRHLVRRRGQEARLRCSPMKGHSHVYWYRQLPEEGLKFMVYLQKENIIDESGMPKERFSAEFPKEGPSILRIQQVVRGDSAAYFCASSPLVADEAFFGQGTRLTVV.

The chain carries TRBV19 and TRBJ2-7, with 10 bases identical to TRBD2. Germline trimming cut 8 bases from V and 1 base from J; bases unmatched to any gene: 2. CDR1 LNHDA and CDR2 SQIVND come from the germline V gene (reference sequence). CDR3 length equals 13 residues. The CDR3 protein is CASAGLASYEQYF. The CDR3 nucleotides are TGTGCCAGTGCGGGACTAGCGTCCTACGAGCAGTACTTC.

The genes are TRBV4-3 and TRBJ2-5; the D is unclear. The CDR3 is 14 amino acids. V lost 1 base and J lost 5, with 11 bases in between. Germline CDR1 LGHNA, CDR2 YSLEER. CDR3 amino acids: CASSQVPRSETQYF. CDR3 bases: TGCGCCAGCAGCCAAGTGCCTAGGAGTGAGACCCAGTACTTC.

This chain joins TRBV7-9 and TRBJ1-2, with D possibly matching TRBD1 (5 bases). The length of the CDR3 is 14 residues. Germline V gene sequence: CDR1 SEHNR, CDR2 FQNEAQ (reference sequence). V was clipped by 1 base and J by 5 bases, with 11 bases between them. Here the CDR3 DNA reads TGTGCCAGCAGCTTAGACTGGGGCGCATATGGCTACACCTTC. Translation gives CASSLDWGAYGYTF. Combining the CDR3 with reference TRBV7-9 and TRBJ1-2 gives the whole variable domain DTGVSQNPRHKITKRGQNVTFRCDPISEHNRLYWYRQTLGQGPEFLTYFQNEAQLEKSRLLSDRFSAERPKGSFSTLEIQRTEQGDSAMYLCASSLDWGAYGYTFGSGTRLTVV.

This clone was recorded once. V is TRBV28 and J is TRBJ1-4; 10 bases align to TRBD1. Germline values: CDR1 MDHEN, CDR2 SYDVKM. The J segment lost 6 bases and the V segment lost 5 bases, leaving 9 bases of the junction unmatched. There are 16 residues in the CDR3. Here the CDR3 DNA reads TGTGCCAGCAGTGCCAGACAGGGGGCAGGTTATGAAAAACTGTTTTTT. Amino acids: CASSARQGAGYEKLFF.

This rearrangement joins TRBV12-5 to TRBJ2-3; D possibly corresponds to TRBD1 (6 bases). Germline loops: CDR1 LGHNT, CDR2 FRNRAP. V was shortened by 0 bases and J by 3 bases, with 19 bases between the two germline ends. The CDR3 loop spans 18 amino acids. The CDR3 sequence is CASGLVRDGRGGTDTQYF. DNA of the CDR3: TGTGCTAGTGGTTTGGTACGGGACGGTCGAGGGGGAACAGATACGCAGTATTTT.

The gene calls are TRBV6-1 and TRBJ2-1, with 10 bases aligning to TRBD1. CDR1 is MNHNS and CDR2 is SASEGT in the germline V gene. The CDR3 has 14 residues. Trimming cost V 3 bases and J 15 bases; bases outside gene matches: 11. CDR3 DNA sequence: TGTGCCAGCAGTGATTTATTGGGTGACAGGGGGCGGTTCTTC. Residues: CASSDLLGDRGRFF.

This clone has only one observation. The rearrangement joins TRBV7-2 to TRBJ1-2; unclear D gene. CDR1 SGHTA and CDR2 FQGNSA come from the germline V gene. The CDR3 contains 11 residues. The V end lost 1 base, the J end lost 9 bases, and 6 bases lay between the germline ends. CDR3: CASSLVGRYTF. CDR3 DNA: TGTGCCAGCAGCTTAGTTGGGCGCTACACCTTC.

V usage is TRBV28 and J usage is TRBJ2-7, with 7 bases aligning to TRBD2. After removal of 5 bases from V and 7 bases from J, the junction contained 17 bases not matched to a gene. Germline V gives CDR1 MDHEN, CDR2 SYDVKM. There are 16 residues in the CDR3. The CDR3 here is CASSPPGGIAPLEQYF. The CDR3 nucleotides read TGTGCCAGCAGTCCCCCCGGGGGGATCGCACCATTGGAGCAGTACTTC.

This clone was observed a few times. V and J are TRBV27 and TRBJ2-7; D gene unclear. The CDR3 spans 13 residues. Trimming pared 2 bases from V and 5 bases from J, leaving 10 bases between. Looked up from germline, CDR1 is MNHEY and CDR2 is SMNVEV (reference sequence). CDR3 DNA: TGTGCCAGCAGTTTAATCGTGGGCCACGAGCAGTACTTC. Its protein product is CASSLIVGHEQYF.

The CDR3 loop is CASSITIADSHPYEQYF. CDR3 DNA sequence: TGTGCCAGCAGTATTACTATAGCGGACTCGCACCCCTACGAGCAGTACTTC. The chain combines TRBV2 with TRBJ2-7, with D maybe TRBD2 (6 bases). There are 17 residues in the CDR3. V lost 5 bases and J lost 2, with 22 bases in between. The germline V gene encodes CDR1 SNHLY and CDR2 FYNNEI.

The chain employs TRBV6-5 and TRBJ1-1, with a weak D call TRBD1 (5 bases). The CDR3 runs to 14 residues. Trimming cost V 5 bases and J 1 base, with 11 bases left between them. Germline V gene data show CDR1 as MNHEY and CDR2 as SVGAGI. CDR3 region: CASSTPGRNTEAFF. CDR3 coding DNA: TGTGCCAGCAGTACTCCAGGGCGGAACACTGAAGCTTTCTTT.

The chain uses TRBV28 and TRBJ1-6; perhaps TRBD1 as D (6 bases). The CDR3 loop spans 15 amino acids. V was clipped by 6 bases and J by 5 bases, with 14 bases between them. Germline V gene sequence: CDR1 MDHEN, CDR2 SYDVKM. This CDR3 reads CASSHPDRNNSPLHF. CDR3 coding DNA: TGTGCCAGCAGCCACCCTGACAGGAATAATTCACCCCTCCACTTT.

The chain links TRBV7-2 to TRBJ2-5; 7 bases align to TRBD1. Germline CDR1 reads SGHTA; CDR2 reads FQGNSA. V was clipped by 4 bases and J by 4 bases; unmatched bases: 6. The CDR3 has 14 amino acids. Written as DNA, the CDR3 is TGTGCCAGCAGCTCTGACAGGGCCCGAGAGACCCAGTACTTC. Its protein product is CASSSDRARETQYF.

The gene calls are TRBV9 and TRBJ1-6, with 8 bases aligning to TRBD1. Looked up from germline, CDR1 is SGDLS and CDR2 is YYNGEE. The CDR3 is 15 residues long. Trimming removed 2 bases from V and 6 bases from J; junction bases left unmatched: 4. CDR3 sequence (DNA): TGTGCCAGCAGCGTGGTAGGACAGGGTAATTCACCCCTCCACTTT. Its translation is CASSVVGQGNSPLHF.

This chain uses TRBV18 with TRBJ1-6; D not certain. Germline-derived CDR1 and CDR2 are KGHSH and LQKENI. Between the trimmed V and J ends, which lost 1 base and 5 bases, there was a span of 12 bases. This CDR3 has 16 residues. CDR3 region: CASSPQITANNSPLHF. DNA of the CDR3: TGTGCCAGCTCACCACAGATCACTGCAAATAATTCACCCCTCCACTTT.

The chain carries TRBV15 and TRBJ1-4, with D uncertain. The CDR3 sequence is 14 residues long. CDR1 is LNHNV, CDR2 YYDKDF, per germline (reference sequence). Trimming cost V 3 bases and J 8 bases, with 13 bases left between them. CDR3 loop: CATSSGSQREKLFF. In DNA form, the CDR3 reads TGTGCCACCAGCAGTGGTTCCCAGAGGGAAAAACTGTTTTTT.